The 16 T cell receptor beta chains presented below share a single source sample, sequenced in a study of T cells after posttransplantation cyclophosphamide. Some clones are missing from TCRdb's copy, which holds only in-frame ones; the method was immunoSEQ multiplex PCR. The profile covers more than 25,000 clones, none occurring a single time. Sequencing used PBMCs. The receptors originated from a man aged 45-60 years in good health, CMV-negative, and a related stem cell transplant donor.

This clone was observed many times. V usage is TRBV7-9 and J usage is TRBJ1-1; D is unresolved. The germline CDR1 and CDR2 sequences are SEHNR and FQNEAQ (reference sequence). CDR3 length: 16 amino acids. V shed 6 bases and J shed 4 bases, with 21 bases lying between them. The CDR3 loop reads CASRPPGSFPGTEAFF. The CDR3 DNA is TGTGCCAGCAGGCCACCGGGGTCTTTTCCGGGCACTGAAGCTTTCTTT. The whole variable domain, remainder taken from reference TRBV7-9 and TRBJ1-1, is DTGVSQNPRHKITKRGQNVTFRCDPISEHNRLYWYRQTLGQGPEFLTYFQNEAQLEKSRLLSDRFSAERPKGSFSTLEIQRTEQGDSAMYLCASRPPGSFPGTEAFFGQGTRLTVV.

This clone was seen ten or more times. This rearrangement joins TRBV11-1 to TRBJ2-1; 9 nucleotides match TRBD2. Trimming cost V 0 bases and J 13 bases; bases outside gene matches: 4. Looked up from germline, CDR1 is SGHAT and CDR2 is FQDESV (reference sequence). There are 13 residues in the CDR3. CDR3 sequence reads: CASSLASGRGQFF. The DNA of the CDR3 is TGTGCCAGCAGCTTAGCTAGCGGGAGAGGACAGTTCTTC.

This clone was picked up many times. The V gene is TRBV5-5, the J gene TRBJ1-1; D uncertain. With 3 bases removed from V and 2 bases from J, the gap between germline ends came to 17 bases. CDR1 is SGHKS and CDR2 is YYEKEE in the germline V gene (reference sequence). The CDR3 consists of 16 residues. CDR3 residues: CASSSSPFPGNTEAFF. The CDR3 DNA reads TGTGCCAGCAGCTCATCCCCTTTCCCGGGAAACACTGAAGCTTTCTTT.

The V and J genes are TRBV5-1 and TRBJ1-6; 11 bases fit TRBD1. CDR3 length equals 17 residues. V shed 0 bases and J 7 bases; nucleotides not matched to a gene: 6. Germline CDR1 reads SGHRS; CDR2 reads YFSETQ. CDR3 sequence: CASSLAVGQGVNSPLHF. The CDR3 DNA sequence: TGCGCCAGCAGCTTGGCGGTGGGACAGGGGGTGAATTCACCCCTCCACTTT.

This clone was counted ten times or more. The chain has TRBV19 and TRBJ1-6; 9 nucleotides match TRBD1. Trimming at V came to 4 bases and at J to 8 bases, leaving 6 bases not matched to a gene. The CDR3 consists of 15 residues. CDR1 is LNHDA, CDR2 SQIVND, per germline (reference sequence). The CDR3 loop is CASSTLGQGHSPLHF. DNA of the CDR3: TGTGCCAGTAGTACCCTGGGACAGGGCCATTCACCCCTCCACTTT. Full variable domain (rest looked up from reference TRBV19 and TRBJ1-6): DGGITQSPKYLFRKEGQNVTLSCEQNLNHDAMYWYRQDPGQGLRLIYYSQIVNDFQKGDIAEGYSVSREKKESFPLTVTSAQKNPTAFYLCASSTLGQGHSPLHFGNGTRLTVT.

This clone was seen ten or more times. The rearrangement joins TRBV5-1 to TRBJ2-1, with 10 bases lining up with TRBD2. The CDR3 is 18 residues long. With V trimmed by 0 bases and J by 8 bases, 14 bases remained unmatched. Per germline, CDR1 SGHRS and CDR2 YFSETQ. CDR3 loop: CASSLDPLIAGGSDEQFF. The CDR3 region has the DNA TGCGCCAGCAGCTTGGACCCTCTTATAGCGGGAGGTTCGGATGAGCAGTTCTTC.

This clone has ten or more counts. The chain employs TRBV7-3 and TRBJ1-2, with D perhaps matching TRBD1 (6 bases). The CDR3 totals 13 residues. Germline CDR1 reads SGHTA; CDR2 reads FQGTGA. V lost 4 bases, J lost 8 bases, and 14 bases lay in between. The CDR3 is CASSSGHVGGYTF. The CDR3 DNA reads TGTGCCAGCAGCTCGGGACATGTGGGGGGCTACACCTTC.

This clone was seen repeatedly, ten times or more. This chain joins TRBV2 and TRBJ2-7; the match to TRBD1 covers 7 bases. CDR1 is SNHLY and CDR2 is FYNNEI in the germline V gene. CDR3 length: 13 residues. V dropped 7 bases and J dropped 2; count of bases not matched to a gene: 5. CDR3 DNA: TGTGCCAGCAAACTCGACAGGGCCTACGAGCAGTACTTC. This sequence encodes CASKLDRAYEQYF.

The sample holds many counts of this clone. The V and J genes are TRBV5-1 and TRBJ2-5; 7 nucleotides agree with TRBD1. J gave up 3 bases and V 5 bases, and 4 bases lay outside the gene matches. Germline V CDR1 and CDR2: SGHRS, YFSETQ. The CDR3 runs 13 residues. This CDR3 reads CASRPGQKETQYF. The CDR3 DNA reads TGCGCCAGCAGACCGGGACAGAAAGAGACCCAGTACTTC.

This clone has a count of ten or more. This chain connects TRBV19 to TRBJ2-1; possible D gene TRBD2, 6 bases. Germline loops: CDR1 LNHDA, CDR2 SQIVND (reference sequence). The V end lost 6 bases, the J end lost 7 bases, and 19 bases lay between the germline ends. The CDR3 is 15 residues long. CDR3 nucleotide sequence: TGTGCCAGTAGAGGTTGGAGGGGTTCCTCTAATGAGCAGTTCTTC. It translates to CASRGWRGSSNEQFF.

There are many counts of this clone. The chain joins TRBV6-5 to TRBJ1-4, with 9 positions matching TRBD1. CDR3 length equals 15 residues. The V segment lost 4 bases and the J segment 12 bases; nucleotides outside the gene matches: 12. The germline V gene encodes CDR1 MNHEY and CDR2 SVGAGI. The CDR3 loop reads CASSWVGTGQMELFF. The CDR3, as DNA: TGTGCCAGCAGTTGGGTCGGGACAGGGCAAATGGAACTGTTTTTT.

This clone was seen repeatedly, ten times or more. The chain is built from TRBV29-1 and TRBJ2-7; possibly TRBD2 for D (6 bases). Trimming cost V 0 bases and J 1 base, with 13 bases left between them. The CDR3 sequence is 15 residues long. Germline V gives CDR1 SQVTM, CDR2 ANQGSEA. The CDR3 nucleotides are TGCAGCGTTGAAGATCCCGCAGGGAGGTCCTACGAGCAGTACTTC. The encoded protein is CSVEDPAGRSYEQYF.

This clone has a count of ten or more. The chain carries TRBV4-2 and TRBJ2-1, with 9 bases that match TRBD1. Unmatched junction bases numbered 5, after V lost 1 base and J lost 7 bases. The CDR3 runs to 15 residues. Germline CDR1 is LGHNA and CDR2 is YNFKEQ. The CDR3 sequence is CASSQANRGPNEQFF. The CDR3, as DNA: TGTGCCAGCAGCCAAGCTAACAGGGGGCCAAATGAGCAGTTCTTC.

In its sample, this clone was seen many times. The chain recombines TRBV5-1 with TRBJ1-1, with 7 bases fitting TRBD1. Per the germline V gene, CDR1 is SGHRS and CDR2 is YFSETQ. Germline trimming cut 2 bases from V and 4 bases from J; bases unmatched to any gene: 2. The CDR3 spans 13 residues. CDR3 protein: CASSFAGGTEAFF. CDR3 sequence (DNA): TGCGCCAGCAGCTTCGCAGGGGGCACTGAAGCTTTCTTT. The full variable domain, its missing parts supplied by reference TRBV5-1 and TRBJ1-1, is KAGVTQTPRYLIKTRGQQVTLSCSPISGHRSVSWYQQTPGQGLQFLFEYFSETQRNKGNFPGRFSGRQFSNSRSEMNVSTLELGDSALYLCASSFAGGTEAFFGQGTRLTVV.

The V and J genes are TRBV27 and TRBJ2-5; 13 bases are shared with TRBD2. Germline lookup yields CDR1 MNHEY and CDR2 SMNVEV (reference sequence). This CDR3 spans 16 amino acids. The ends lost 4 bases at V and 5 bases at J; junction bases unmatched: 7. The CDR3 DNA reads TGTGCCAGCAGTTCCTCACTAGCGGGGGGGCGTGAGACCCAGTACTTC. Protein: CASSSSLAGGRETQYF.

This clone was seen ten or more times. The rearrangement joins TRBV4-2 to TRBJ2-1, with a possible D match to TRBD1 (6 bases). Germline-derived CDR1 and CDR2 are LGHNA and YNFKEQ. The length of the CDR3 is 16 residues. V dropped 0 bases and J dropped 2 bases, with 11 bases sitting between them. This CDR3 is CASSQEGGRTYNEQFF. Here the CDR3 DNA reads TGTGCCAGCAGCCAAGAAGGGGGAAGGACCTACAATGAGCAGTTCTTC.